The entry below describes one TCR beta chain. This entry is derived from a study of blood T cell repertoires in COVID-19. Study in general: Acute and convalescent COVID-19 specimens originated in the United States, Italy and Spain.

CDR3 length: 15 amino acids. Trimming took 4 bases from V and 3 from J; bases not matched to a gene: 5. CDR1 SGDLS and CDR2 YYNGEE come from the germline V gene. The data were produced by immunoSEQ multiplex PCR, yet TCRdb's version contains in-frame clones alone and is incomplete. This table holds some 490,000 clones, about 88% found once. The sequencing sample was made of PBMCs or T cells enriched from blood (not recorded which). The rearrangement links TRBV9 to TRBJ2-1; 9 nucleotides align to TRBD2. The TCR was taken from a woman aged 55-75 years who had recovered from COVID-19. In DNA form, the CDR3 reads TGTGCCAGCAGCCCTCGACTAGCGGTCTACAATGAGCAGTTCTTC. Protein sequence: CASSPRLAVYNEQFF.